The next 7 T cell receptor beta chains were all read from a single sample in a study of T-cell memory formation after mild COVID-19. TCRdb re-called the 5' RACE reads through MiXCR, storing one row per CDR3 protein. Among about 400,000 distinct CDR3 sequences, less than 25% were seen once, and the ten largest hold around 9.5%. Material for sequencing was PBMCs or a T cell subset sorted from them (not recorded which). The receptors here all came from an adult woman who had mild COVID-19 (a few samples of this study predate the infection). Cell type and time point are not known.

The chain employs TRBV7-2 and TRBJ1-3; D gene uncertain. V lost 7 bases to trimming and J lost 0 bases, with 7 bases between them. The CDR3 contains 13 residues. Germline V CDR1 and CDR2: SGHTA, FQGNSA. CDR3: CASKEGSGNTIYF. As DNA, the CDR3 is TGTGCCAGCAAGGAGGGCTCTGGAAACACCATATATTTT.

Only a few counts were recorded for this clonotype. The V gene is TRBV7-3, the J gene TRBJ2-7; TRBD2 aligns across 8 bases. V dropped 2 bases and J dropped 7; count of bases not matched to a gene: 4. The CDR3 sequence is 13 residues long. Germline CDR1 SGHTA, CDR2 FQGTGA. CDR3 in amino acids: CASSLSPSGEQYF. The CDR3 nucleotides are TGTGCCAGCAGCTTATCGCCTAGCGGGGAGCAGTACTTC.

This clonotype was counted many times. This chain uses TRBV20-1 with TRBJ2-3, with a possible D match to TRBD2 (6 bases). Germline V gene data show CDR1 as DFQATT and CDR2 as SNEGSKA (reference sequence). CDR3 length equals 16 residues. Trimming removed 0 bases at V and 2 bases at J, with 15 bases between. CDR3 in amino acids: CSARDHQRAYTDTQYF. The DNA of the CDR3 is TGCAGTGCTAGAGATCACCAGCGGGCCTACACAGATACGCAGTATTTT.

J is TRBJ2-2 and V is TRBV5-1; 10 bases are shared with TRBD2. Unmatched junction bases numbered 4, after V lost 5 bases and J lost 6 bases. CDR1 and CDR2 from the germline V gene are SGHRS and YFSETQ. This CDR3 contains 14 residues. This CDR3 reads CASRGLAFPGELFF. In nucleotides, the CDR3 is TGCGCCAGCAGGGGACTAGCGTTCCCCGGGGAGCTGTTTTTT.

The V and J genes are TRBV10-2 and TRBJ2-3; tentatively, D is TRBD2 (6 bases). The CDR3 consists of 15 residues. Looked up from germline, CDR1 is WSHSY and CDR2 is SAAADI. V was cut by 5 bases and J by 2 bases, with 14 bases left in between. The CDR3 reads CASSHLAVYTDTQYF. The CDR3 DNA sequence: TGCGCCAGCAGTCACTTAGCGGTTTACACAGATACGCAGTATTTT.

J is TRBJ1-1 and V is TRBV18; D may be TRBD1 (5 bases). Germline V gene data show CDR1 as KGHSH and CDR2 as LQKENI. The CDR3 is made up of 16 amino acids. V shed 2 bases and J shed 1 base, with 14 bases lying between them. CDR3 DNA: TGTGCCAGCTCACCATCAGGGAGTCTCCCGAACACTGAAGCTTTCTTT. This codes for CASSPSGSLPNTEAFF.

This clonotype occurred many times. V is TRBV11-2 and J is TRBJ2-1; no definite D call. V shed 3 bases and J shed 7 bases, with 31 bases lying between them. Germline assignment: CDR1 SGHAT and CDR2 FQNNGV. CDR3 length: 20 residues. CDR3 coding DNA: TGTGCCAGCAGCTTCGAGTCATTCTCTTTATTGTCTTCGGTTCGTAATGAGCAGTTCTTC. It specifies CASSFESFSLLSSVRNEQFF.